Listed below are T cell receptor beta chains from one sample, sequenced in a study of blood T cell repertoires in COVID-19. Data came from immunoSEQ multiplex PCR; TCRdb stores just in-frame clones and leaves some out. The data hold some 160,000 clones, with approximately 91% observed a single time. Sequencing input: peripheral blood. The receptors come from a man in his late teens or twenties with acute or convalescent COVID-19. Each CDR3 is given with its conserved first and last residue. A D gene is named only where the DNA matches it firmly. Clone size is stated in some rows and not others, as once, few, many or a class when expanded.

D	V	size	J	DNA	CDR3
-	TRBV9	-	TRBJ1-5	TGTGCCAGCAGCCCTAGGGGGGGGATAGATCAGCCCCAGCATTTT	CASSPRGGIDQPQHF
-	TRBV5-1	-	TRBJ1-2	TGCGCCAGCAGCTTGTCTGCAGGGGACAACTATGGCTACACCTTC	CASSLSAGDNYGYTF
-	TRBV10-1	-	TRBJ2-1	TGCGCCAGCAGTGAGTCCCCCCCCGGGGGAACCTACAATGAGCAGTTCTTC	CASSESPPGGTYNEQFF
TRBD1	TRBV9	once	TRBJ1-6	TGTGCCAGCAGCGACCTAGGACAGGGACAGGATTCACCCCTCCACTTT	CASSDLGQGQDSPLHF
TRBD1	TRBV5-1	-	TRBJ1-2	TGCGCCAGCAGCCTTAACCAGGGGGTTGGATATGGCTACACCTTC	CASSLNQGVGYGYTF
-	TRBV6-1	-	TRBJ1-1	TGTGCCAGCAGTCGGGAAAACACTGAAGCTTTCTTT	CASSRENTEAFF
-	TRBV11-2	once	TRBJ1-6	TGTGCCAGCAGCTACCTGGTGGCGGATTCACCCCTCCACTTT	CASSYLVADSPLHF
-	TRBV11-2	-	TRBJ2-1	TGTGCCAGCAGCCCCCTCCCTGGCCTAGGCGGCCCGTACAATGAGCAGTTCTTC	CASSPLPGLGGPYNEQFF
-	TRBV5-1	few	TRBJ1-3	TGCGCCAGCAGTTCTACACCCGGGACAATTGAAAACACCATATATTTT	CASSSTPGTIENTIYF
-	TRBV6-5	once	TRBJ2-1	TGTGCCAGCAAATTTCATCCAGGGTGGAATGAGCAGTTCTTC	CASKFHPGWNEQFF
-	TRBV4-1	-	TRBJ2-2	TGCGCCAGCAGCCAAGATCAAGGGGGAACAGCCTACAACACCGGGGAGCTGTTTTTT	CASSQDQGGTAYNTGELFF
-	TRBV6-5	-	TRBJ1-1	TGTGCCAGCAGACACCCAAGGAACACTGAAGCTTTCTTT	CASRHPRNTEAFF
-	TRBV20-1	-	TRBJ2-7	TGCAGTGCTAGCGACAGCTACGAGCAGTACTTC	CSASDSYEQYF
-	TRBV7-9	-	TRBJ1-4	TGTGCCAGCAGCTTACGCAGGGTAGGGGATGAAAAACTGTTTTTT	CASSLRRVGDEKLFF
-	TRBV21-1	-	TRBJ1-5	TGTGCCAGCAGCAAATGGCTGGCACAGCCAGTCAATCAGCCCCAGCATTTT	CASSKWLAQPVNQPQHF
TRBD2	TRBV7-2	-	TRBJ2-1	TGTGCCAGCAGCTGGGGGGGACTAGCGGGAGGCGAGCAGTTCTTC	CASSWGGLAGGEQFF
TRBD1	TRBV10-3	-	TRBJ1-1	TGTGCCATCAGTGTCGGCGGGGGACAGGGGGCTCCGAACACTGAAGCTTTCTTT	CAISVGGGQGAPNTEAFF
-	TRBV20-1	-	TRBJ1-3	TGCAGTGCTAGTCCTCCAGGGCCTGGAAACACCATATATTTT	CSASPPGPGNTIYF
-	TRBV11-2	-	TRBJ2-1	TGTGCCAGCAGCTTCAGGGGTAGGGATGAGCAGTTCTTC	CASSFRGRDEQFF
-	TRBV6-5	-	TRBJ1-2	TGTGCCAGCAGTCGAACCTGGACAGACGGCTACACCTTC	CASSRTWTDGYTF
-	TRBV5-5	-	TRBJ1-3	TGTGCCAGCAGCACGACAGGTTTCTCCTCTGGAAACACCATATATTTT	CASSTTGFSSGNTIYF
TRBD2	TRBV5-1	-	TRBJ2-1	TGCGCCAGCAGCCCCTTGGAGCGGGACGTTGAGCAGTTCTTC	CASSPLERDVEQFF
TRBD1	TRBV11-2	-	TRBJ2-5	TGTGCCAGCAGCAGGGGGCCCGGAGAGACCCAGTACTTC	CASSRGPGETQYF
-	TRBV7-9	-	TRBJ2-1	TGTGCCAGCAGCTTAGGACAGGCCGTTGCCTACAATGAGCAGTTCTTC	CASSLGQAVAYNEQFF
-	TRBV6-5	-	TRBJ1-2	TGTGCCAGCAGTTACTCGATATCAGGGGTGGACTATGGCTACACCTTC	CASSYSISGVDYGYTF
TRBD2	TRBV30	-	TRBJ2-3	TGTGCCTGGAGTGTAGGGACTAGCGGTTCACTCGAGGCGCAGTATTTT	CAWSVGTSGSLEAQYF
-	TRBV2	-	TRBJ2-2	TGTGCCAGCATCAGGACAGCGAACACCGGGGAGCTGTTTTTT	CASIRTANTGELFF
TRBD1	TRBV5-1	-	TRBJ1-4	TGCGCCAGCAGCACCCAGACAGGGGCCGGCGAAAAACTGTTTTTT	CASSTQTGAGEKLFF
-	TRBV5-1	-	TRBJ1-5	TGCGCCAGCAGCTTGAGGGGTGGCAATCAGCCCCAGCATTTT	CASSLRGGNQPQHF